What follows are 25 T cell receptor beta chains derived from one specimen sequenced in a study of T-cell reconstitution after alpha-beta-depleted transplantation in children. A TCRbeta library incorporating unique molecular identifiers was prepared. TCRdb passed the PCR reads through MiXCR, listing each CDR3 protein once. Among approximately 400,000 distinct CDR3 sequences listed, 11% were seen once. The sequences come from PBMCs from the stem cell graft donor, collected from the stem cell graft. The receptor set was obtained from a human donor who donated a stem cell graft to a child with acute myeloid leukemia.

At least ten counts were recorded for this clonotype. This CDR3 reads CASSLRGGQYF. For the CDR3, the DNA is TGTGCCAGCAGCTTACGGGGCGGCCAGTACTTC. This rearrangement joins TRBV7-9 to TRBJ2-5; D possibly matches TRBD1 or TRBD2 (5 bases each). Per germline, CDR1 SEHNR and CDR2 FQNEAQ (reference sequence). The CDR3 runs to 11 residues. Trimming pared 2 bases from V and 10 bases from J, leaving 8 bases between.

This clonotype showed up many times. The gene calls are TRBV4-2 and TRBJ1-4; tentatively, D is TRBD1 (6 bases). The V end lost 0 bases, the J end lost 10 bases, and 12 bases lay between the germline ends. Per germline, CDR1 LGHNA and CDR2 YNFKEQ. This CDR3 has 14 amino acids. CDR3 nucleotide sequence: TGTGCCAGCAGCCAAGATCCAGGGGAGACAAAACTGTTTTTT. Its translation: CASSQDPGETKLFF.

The chain joins TRBV7-8 to TRBJ1-2, with unresolved D. Germline loops: CDR1 SGHVS, CDR2 FQNEAQ. V lost 1 base, J lost 8 bases, and 14 bases lay in between. CDR3 size: 14 residues. In DNA, the CDR3 is TGTGCCAGCAGCTTAGGGCTCCTGGGTTTCGGCTACACCTTC. Its translation: CASSLGLLGFGYTF.

The chain joins TRBV20-1 to TRBJ2-7; 7 positions agree with TRBD2. This CDR3 has 14 residues. Germline V gene sequence: CDR1 DFQATT, CDR2 SNEGSKA (reference sequence). V trimming: 6 bases; J trimming: 4 bases; junction bases outside the gene matches: 12. The chain's CDR3 is CSARVSSGSYEQYF. CDR3 in DNA: TGCAGTGCCCGTGTGTCTAGCGGATCATACGAGCAGTACTTC.

This clonotype has ten or more counts. The genes are TRBV7-2 and TRBJ2-3; 15 bases map to TRBD2. The CDR3 runs 15 residues. V was pared by 6 bases and J by 4 bases, with 2 bases of the junction left unmatched. Germline-derived CDR1 and CDR2 are SGHTA and FQGNSA. DNA for the CDR3: TGTGCCAGCAGTGGACTAGCGGGGGGGCCAGATACGCAGTATTTT. Amino acid sequence: CASSGLAGGPDTQYF.

There are many counts of this clonotype. The J gene is TRBJ2-1, the V gene TRBV20-1; 8 positions match TRBD2. Germline CDR1 DFQATT, CDR2 SNEGSKA (reference sequence). CDR3 length equals 17 residues. Germline trimming cut 1 base from V and 7 bases from J; bases unmatched to any gene: 15. The CDR3 loop reads CSARGLTVAGQKNEQFF. The CDR3 DNA follows: TGCAGTGCTAGAGGCCTAACTGTAGCGGGGCAGAAGAATGAGCAGTTCTTC.

This clonotype was picked up a small number of times. The V and J genes are TRBV12-3 or TRBV12-4 and TRBJ2-7; D gene unclear. This CDR3 has 12 residues. The germline V and J ends were trimmed by 3 bases and 2 bases, with 5 bases remaining between them. CDR3 in DNA: TGTGCCAGCAGTTTCCATCCCTACGAGCAGTACTTC. This translates into CASSFHPYEQYF.

The V call is TRBV20-1, the J call TRBJ1-6; the D gene is possibly TRBD1 (6 bases). Trimming took 1 base from V and 0 from J, leaving 16 bases between them. Per germline, CDR1 DFQATT and CDR2 SNEGSKA (reference sequence). The CDR3 runs to 18 residues. CDR3 protein: CSARATVGGTSYNSPLHF. CDR3 DNA sequence: TGCAGTGCTAGAGCGACAGTAGGGGGGACCTCCTATAATTCACCCCTCCACTTT.

This clonotype showed up just a few times. The chain joins TRBV2 to TRBJ2-1; no definite D call. The CDR3 consists of 13 residues. Trimming stripped 4 bases from V and 6 bases from J, with 10 bases between. The V gene's germline CDR1 is SNHLY and CDR2 FYNNEI. CDR3 DNA sequence: TGTGCCAGCAGTGTCCCAGAGGCCAATGAGCAGTTCTTC. Translating gives CASSVPEANEQFF. The whole variable domain, filled in from reference TRBV2 and TRBJ2-1, reads EPEVTQTPSHQVTQMGQEVILRCVPISNHLYFYWYRQILGQKVEFLVSFYNNEISEKSEIFDDQFSVERPDGSNFTLKIRSTKLEDSAMYFCASSVPEANEQFFGPGTRLTVL.

A few counts support this clonotype. This sequence joins TRBV20-1 and TRBJ2-7, with D tentatively TRBD2 (5 bases). CDR3 length: 13 amino acids. V shed 3 bases and J shed 3 bases, with 12 bases lying between them. Germline V gene lookup returns CDR1 DFQATT and CDR2 SNEGSKA (reference sequence). The CDR3 bases are TGCAGTGCTAGTAGTCGAGAGGGCTACGAGCAGTACTTC. The encoded protein is CSASSREGYEQYF.

The V gene is TRBV7-2, the J gene TRBJ2-1; 7 nucleotides match TRBD2. V was clipped by 5 bases and J by 7 bases; unmatched bases: 11. CDR3 length: 15 residues. Germline CDR1 reads SGHTA; CDR2 reads FQGNSA. CDR3 DNA: TGTGCCAGCAGCCCCCGGGCTAGCGGAGGGAATGAGCAGTTCTTC. It is translated as CASSPRASGGNEQFF.

The J gene is TRBJ2-1, the V gene TRBV5-6; the D is unclear. The V and J ends lost 4 bases and 5 bases respectively, with 10 bases between them. In germline, CDR1 is SGHDT, CDR2 YYEEEE. This CDR3 has 13 amino acids. The CDR3 region is CASSVSPNNEQFF. CDR3 coding DNA: TGTGCCAGCAGCGTATCGCCTAACAATGAGCAGTTCTTC.

The V and J genes are TRBV30 and TRBJ2-1, with D unresolved. The CDR3 sequence is 11 residues long. V lost 3 bases and J lost 8, with 8 bases in between. CDR1 is GTSNPN and CDR2 is SVGIG in the germline V gene (reference sequence). CDR3 nucleotides: TGTGCCTGGAGCGTATGGGATGAGCAGTTCTTC. It encodes CAWSVWDEQFF.

This clonotype was found many times. The chain carries TRBV28 and TRBJ2-7; no clear D gene. Germline values: CDR1 MDHEN, CDR2 SYDVKM. Deletions cut 6 bases from V and 2 bases from J, with 11 bases between. The CDR3 has 13 residues. CDR3 nucleotide sequence: TGTGCCAGCAGACCTCGGCGCACCTACGAGCAGTACTTC. Residues: CASRPRRTYEQYF.

This clonotype was found a few times. The rearrangement joins TRBV11-2 to TRBJ2-5, with TRBD1 identical over 8 bases. Germline values: CDR1 SGHAT, CDR2 FQNNGV. This CDR3 has 16 amino acids. Trimming cost V 2 bases and J 4 bases; bases outside gene matches: 9. CDR3 sequence: CASSLTLDRVGETQYF. The CDR3 DNA reads TGTGCCAGCAGCTTAACATTGGACAGGGTGGGAGAGACCCAGTACTTC.

V and J are TRBV3-1 and TRBJ1-1; a possible D gene is TRBD1 (6 bases). The CDR3 consists of 12 residues. CDR1 and CDR2 from the germline V gene are LGHDT and YNNKEL (reference sequence). Trimming removed 3 bases from V and 6 bases from J, with 8 bases in between. The CDR3 DNA reads as TGTGCCAGCAGCCAGGGGGCATCTGAAGCTTTCTTT. The encoded protein is CASSQGASEAFF.

The rearrangement uses TRBV6-1 and TRBJ2-1; no clear D. Germline loops: CDR1 MNHNS, CDR2 SASEGT. Trimming pared 7 bases from V and 0 bases from J, leaving 13 bases between. The CDR3 is 15 amino acids. The CDR3: CASKQSLSSYNEQFF. CDR3 DNA sequence: TGTGCCAGCAAACAGAGTCTCAGCTCCTACAATGAGCAGTTCTTC.

The chain is built from TRBV6-1 and TRBJ1-5, with 10 bases lining up with TRBD1. The germline V gene encodes CDR1 MNHNS and CDR2 SASEGT. With 6 bases clipped from V and 8 bases from J, the junction kept 10 bases outside the gene matches. The CDR3 extends over 15 amino acids. The CDR3 here is CASSPRTGGIKPQHF. Here the CDR3 DNA reads TGTGCCAGCAGCCCGCGGACAGGGGGTATCAAGCCCCAGCATTTT.

This chain connects TRBV7-6 to TRBJ2-3, with 10 bases that match TRBD2. Germline V CDR1 and CDR2: SGHVS, FNYEAQ. The CDR3 extends over 16 amino acids. V lost 0 bases and J lost 1; bases outside the gene matches: 1. CDR3 nucleotide sequence: TGTGCCAGCAGCTTAGCCCTAGCGGGGGGCACAGATACGCAGTATTTT. Its protein is CASSLALAGGTDTQYF.

Here the CDR3 reads CASRPGTGYEQYF. Written as DNA, the CDR3 is TGTGCCAGCAGGCCCGGGACGGGGTACGAGCAGTACTTC. The chain joins TRBV7-6 to TRBJ2-7, with D possibly being TRBD1 or TRBD2 (5 bases each). Germline CDR1 is SGHVS and CDR2 is FNYEAQ. Trimming cost V 6 bases and J 4 bases, with 13 bases left between them. The CDR3 consists of 13 residues.

The V and J genes are TRBV5-1 and TRBJ2-6, with a possible D match to TRBD2 (6 bases). Trimming shortened V by 4 bases and J by 0 bases, and 8 bases separated the two germline ends. The CDR3 contains 15 residues. The germline V gene has CDR1 SGHRS and CDR2 YFSETQ. The CDR3 DNA sequence: TGCGCCAGCAGCAGGGAGGCCTCTGGGGCCAACGTCCTGACTTTC. It is translated as CASSREASGANVLTF.

This clonotype was detected a few times. V gene TRBV10-2 combines with J gene TRBJ1-3; perhaps TRBD1 as D (5 bases). Germline lookup yields CDR1 WSHSY and CDR2 SAAADI. The CDR3 consists of 13 residues. The V gene lost 4 bases and the J gene lost 6 bases, with 10 bases spanning the gap. The CDR3, as DNA: TGCGCCAGCAGTGGGGGGACGACAAACACCATATATTTT. It codes for CASSGGTTNTIYF.

Many counts were recorded for this clonotype. CDR3 coding DNA: TGTGCCAGCAGTTTAAGGGCTGCCAATGAGCAGTTCTTC. Its translation is CASSLRAANEQFF. The chain joins TRBV12-3 or TRBV12-4 to TRBJ2-1, with unresolved D. This CDR3 contains 13 residues. Between the trimmed V and J ends, which lost 2 bases and 6 bases, there was a span of 8 bases.

The chain has TRBV29-1 and TRBJ2-5, with D unclear. This CDR3 spans 12 amino acids. The germline gives CDR1 SQVTM, CDR2 ANQGSEA. V shed 1 base and J shed 3 bases, with 6 bases lying between them. The CDR3 nucleotides are TGCAGCGTTGAAGGAGACGAAGAGACCCAGTACTTC. Translating it yields CSVEGDEETQYF.

The chain combines TRBV19 with TRBJ2-3, with TRBD1 matching 9 bases. CDR1 is LNHDA, CDR2 SQIVND, per germline (reference sequence). This CDR3 is built from 15 residues. The V segment lost 8 bases and the J segment 3 bases; nucleotides outside the gene matches: 9. The CDR3 protein is CASRPGQGTTDTQYF. The DNA for the CDR3 is TGTGCCAGTCGCCCGGGACAGGGTACAACAGATACGCAGTATTTT.